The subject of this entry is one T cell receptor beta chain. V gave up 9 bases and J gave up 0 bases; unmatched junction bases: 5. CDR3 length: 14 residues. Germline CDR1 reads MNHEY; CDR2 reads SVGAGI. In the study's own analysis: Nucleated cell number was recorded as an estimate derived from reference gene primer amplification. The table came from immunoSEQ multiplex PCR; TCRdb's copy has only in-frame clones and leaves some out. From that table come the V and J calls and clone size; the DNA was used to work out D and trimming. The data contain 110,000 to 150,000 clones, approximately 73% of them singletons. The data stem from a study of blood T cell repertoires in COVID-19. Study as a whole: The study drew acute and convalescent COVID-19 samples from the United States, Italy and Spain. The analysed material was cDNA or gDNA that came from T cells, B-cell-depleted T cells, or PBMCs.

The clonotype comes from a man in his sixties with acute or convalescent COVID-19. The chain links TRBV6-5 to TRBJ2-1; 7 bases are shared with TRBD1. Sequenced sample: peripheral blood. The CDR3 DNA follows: TGTGCCAGTAGCAGGGACAGCTCCTACAATGAGCAGTTCTTC. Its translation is CASSRDSSYNEQFF.